What follows are 14 T cell receptor beta chains derived from one specimen sequenced in a study of T cells in Graves' hyperthyroidism and ophthalmopathy. TCR beta CDR3 regions were amplified from RNA transcripts. Primed by the HTBI set, a first-round RT-PCR was run on the TCR CDR3. TCRdb re-called the multiplex PCR reads with MiXCR, one entry per CDR3 protein. There are fewer than 600,000 distinct CDR3 sequences in the sample; 14% occur only once, and around 17% lies in the top ten. The sample taken for sequencing was blood. These receptors came from a woman aged 18-29 years with Graves' hyperthyroidism.

The chain links TRBV29-1 to TRBJ1-2; 7 nucleotides align to TRBD1. With 6 bases clipped from V and 7 bases from J, the junction kept 17 bases outside the gene matches. There are 15 residues in the CDR3. Germline CDR1 and CDR2: SQVTM and ANQGSEA. This CDR3 is CSVALVDRVFAGYTF. The DNA of the CDR3 is TGCAGCGTCGCACTCGTAGACAGGGTGTTTGCTGGCTACACCTTC.

This clonotype occurred a few times. The V and J genes are TRBV5-6 and TRBJ1-5; 8 bases line up with TRBD1. Germline V gene sequence: CDR1 SGHDT, CDR2 YYEEEE. J was trimmed by 2 bases and V by 3 bases; bases with no gene match: 4. CDR3 length: 15 amino acids. DNA of the CDR3: TGTGCCAGCAGCTCGACAGGGGAGGGCAATCAGCCCCAGCATTTT. This translates into CASSSTGEGNQPQHF.

This clonotype was seen repeatedly, ten times or more. This sequence joins TRBV6-1 and TRBJ1-1; maybe TRBD1 (5 bases). Between the trimmed V and J ends, which lost 4 bases and 1 base, there was a span of 16 bases. The CDR3 extends over 16 amino acids. Germline-derived CDR1 and CDR2 are MNHNS and SASEGT. CDR3 sequence reads: CASSGGEGSWNTEAFF. The CDR3 nucleotides are TGTGCCAGCAGTGGAGGGGAGGGTAGTTGGAACACTGAAGCTTTCTTT.

This clonotype was counted ten times or more. This chain uses TRBV5-1 with TRBJ2-7, with 10 bases identical to TRBD2. Germline V gene sequence: CDR1 SGHRS, CDR2 YFSETQ. CDR3 size: 15 residues. Trimming at V came to 3 bases and at J to 1 base, leaving 4 bases not matched to a gene. The CDR3 spells CASSWTSGRSYEQYF. CDR3 bases: TGCGCCAGCAGCTGGACTAGCGGACGATCCTACGAGCAGTACTTC.

This clonotype was recorded only once. The CDR3 region has the DNA TGTGCCATCGGGGGGTCCAGTGGCCACACAGATACGCAGTATTTT. Its translation is CAIGGSSGHTDTQYF. The chain joins TRBV10-3 to TRBJ2-3; tentatively, D is TRBD2 (6 bases). The germline V gene has CDR1 ENHRY and CDR2 SYGVKD. This CDR3 spans 15 amino acids. V was clipped by 8 bases and J by 2 bases, with 17 bases between them.

This clonotype was found many times. The chain combines TRBV20-1 with TRBJ2-1; 12 bases match TRBD2. The CDR3 contains 13 residues. Germline CDR1 and CDR2: DFQATT and SNEGSKA (reference sequence). CDR3 in amino acids: CSCGLAGTNEQFF. CDR3 nucleotide sequence: TGCAGCTGTGGACTAGCGGGGACCAATGAGCAGTTCTTC.

As to this clonotype: With a much larger clone just one base away, this may be a read error. This CDR3 fails to terminate in the conserved phenylalanine or tryptophan, so it likely reflects a read error. The rearrangement links TRBV12-3 or TRBV12-4 to TRBJ2-5; a possible D gene is TRBD2 (5 bases). The CDR3 is 15 amino acids. Trimming took 4 bases from V and 5 from J, leaving 17 bases between them. CDR3 in amino acids: CASSSTRGEVETQYL. The CDR3 DNA reads as TGTGCCAGCAGTTCGACCCGGGGAGAAGTGGAGACCCAGTACCTC.

This clonotype has at least ten counts. V gene TRBV7-2 combines with J gene TRBJ1-3; 9 nucleotides match TRBD1. The V and J ends lost 5 bases and 3 bases, in that order; junction bases with no gene match: 5. In germline, CDR1 is SGHTA, CDR2 FQGNSA. The length of the CDR3 is 15 residues. CDR3 in DNA: TGTGCCAGCAGCACGGGGACAGGGAATGGAAACACCATATATTTT. It translates to CASSTGTGNGNTIYF. The full variable domain, in which reference TRBV7-2 and TRBJ1-3 provide the parts outside the CDR3, is GAGVSQSPSNKVTEKGKDVELRCDPISGHTALYWYRQSLGQGLEFLIYFQGNSAPDKSGLPSDRFSAERTGGSVSTLTIQRTQQEDSAVYLCASSTGTGNGNTIYFGEGSWLTVV.

This chain links TRBV6-1 with TRBJ2-7; no firm D call. The V end was cut by 6 bases, the J end by 6 bases, with 12 bases between. The V gene's germline CDR1 is MNHNS and CDR2 SASEGT. The CDR3 loop spans 12 amino acids. The CDR3 nucleotides read TGTGCCAGCAGGCCCCCGGGCTTCGAGCAGTACTTC. This encodes CASRPPGFEQYF.

There are many counts of this clonotype. The chain is built from TRBV14 and TRBJ2-7; D may be TRBD2 (5 bases). Germline CDR1 is SGHDN and CDR2 is FVKESK. Trimming took 4 bases from V and 3 from J, leaving 10 bases between them. CDR3 length equals 13 residues. Here the CDR3 DNA reads TGTGCCAGCAGCCGTCTGGGAGTCTACGAGCAGTACTTC. Its translation is CASSRLGVYEQYF.

At least ten counts were recorded for this clonotype. The rearrangement joins TRBV30 to TRBJ1-5; D remains unclear. The CDR3 contains 15 residues. The germline V gene has CDR1 GTSNPN and CDR2 SVGIG (reference sequence). Trimming pared 2 bases from V and 1 base from J, leaving 12 bases between. CDR3 coding DNA: TGTGCCTGGAGTATGGGGTATAACAGCAATCAGCCCCAGCATTTT. Translated: CAWSMGYNSNQPQHF.

This clonotype was seen repeatedly, ten times or more. The J gene is TRBJ2-1, the V gene TRBV11-2, with 12 bases aligning to TRBD2. V lost 1 base to trimming and J lost 7 bases; unmatched junction nucleotides: 8. There are 17 residues in the CDR3. From germline, CDR1 is SGHAT and CDR2 FQNNGV. The CDR3 is CASSLVAGLAGVNEQFF. CDR3 bases: TGTGCCAGCAGCTTAGTTGCGGGACTAGCGGGTGTAAATGAGCAGTTCTTC. Based on the CDR3 plus reference TRBV11-2 and TRBJ2-1, the full variable domain is EAGVAQSPRYKIIEKRQSVAFWCNPISGHATLYWYQQILGQGPKLLIQFQNNGVVDDSQLPKDRFSAERLKGVDSTLKIQPAKLEDSAVYLCASSLVAGLAGVNEQFFGPGTRLTVL.

The V and J genes are TRBV7-9 and TRBJ2-2; the match to TRBD1 covers 7 bases. The CDR3 length is 14 residues. Trimming removed 4 bases from V and 5 bases from J; junction bases left unmatched: 4. CDR1 and CDR2 (germline): SEHNR, FQNEAQ (reference sequence). The CDR3 spells CASSSATGTGELFF. The CDR3 DNA follows: TGTGCCAGCAGCTCCGCGACAGGGACCGGGGAGCTGTTTTTT.

The J gene is TRBJ2-1, the V gene TRBV20-1, with TRBD2 identical over 8 bases. The CDR3 consists of 16 residues. Germline assignment: CDR1 DFQATT and CDR2 SNEGSKA (reference sequence). V gave up 0 bases and J gave up 6 bases; unmatched junction bases: 10. CDR3 sequence: CSARDPVSGIGNEQFF. CDR3 coding DNA: TGCAGTGCTAGAGATCCCGTTAGCGGGATCGGCAATGAGCAGTTCTTC.